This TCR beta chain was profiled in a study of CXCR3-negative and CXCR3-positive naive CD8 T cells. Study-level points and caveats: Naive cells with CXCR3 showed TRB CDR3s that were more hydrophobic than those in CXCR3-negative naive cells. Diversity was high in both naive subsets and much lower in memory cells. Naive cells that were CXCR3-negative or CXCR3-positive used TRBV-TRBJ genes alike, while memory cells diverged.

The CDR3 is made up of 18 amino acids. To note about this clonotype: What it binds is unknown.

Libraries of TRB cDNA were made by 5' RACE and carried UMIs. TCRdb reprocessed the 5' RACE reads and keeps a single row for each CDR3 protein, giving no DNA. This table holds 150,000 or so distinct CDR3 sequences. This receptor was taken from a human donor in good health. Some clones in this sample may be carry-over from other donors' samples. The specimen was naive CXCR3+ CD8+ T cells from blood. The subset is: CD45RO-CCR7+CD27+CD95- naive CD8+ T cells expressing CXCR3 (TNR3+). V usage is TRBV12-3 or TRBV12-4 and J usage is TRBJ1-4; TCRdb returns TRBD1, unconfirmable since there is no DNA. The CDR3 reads CASSEGIRTAATNEKLFF.